This is a list of T cell receptor beta chains from one sample in a study of PD-1 blockade in classical Hodgkin lymphoma. Libraries were prepared by immunoSEQ multiplex PCR; TCRdb keeps only in-frame clonotypes and omits some of them. The sample lists roughly 100,000 clones, about nine tenths seen once, with over 15% in the top ten. Specimen: peripheral blood mononuclear cells (PBMCs), collected before the fourth cycle of nivolumab. All receptors come from a human donor with classical Hodgkin lymphoma. CDR3s include the opening cysteine and the closing phenylalanine or tryptophan. A D gene is named only where the DNA matches it firmly. Not all rows give a size; the values are once, few, many and, for expanded clones, a class.

j_call: TRBJ2-5; clone_size: .; v_call: TRBV5-6; d_call: TRBD2; cdr3_aa: CASSWTSGRIGETQYF; cdr3_nt: TGTGCCAGCAGCTGGACTAGCGGGAGGATTGGAGAGACCCAGTACTTC
j_call: TRBJ1-1; clone_size: .; v_call: TRBV7-9; d_call: .; cdr3_aa: CASSLGRAVGTEAFF; cdr3_nt: TGTGCCAGCAGCTTAGGGAGGGCCGTTGGCACTGAAGCTTTCTTT
j_call: TRBJ2-6; clone_size: .; v_call: TRBV18; d_call: .; cdr3_aa: CASSPPAGTSGANVLTF; cdr3_nt: TGTGCCAGCTCACCACCGGCAGGGACCTCTGGGGCCAACGTCCTGACTTTC
j_call: TRBJ2-7; clone_size: .; v_call: TRBV27; d_call: TRBD2; cdr3_aa: CASRWTSGNYEQYF; cdr3_nt: TGTGCCAGCAGGTGGACTAGCGGAAACTACGAGCAGTACTTC
j_call: TRBJ1-4; clone_size: .; v_call: TRBV5-1; d_call: TRBD1; cdr3_aa: CASSPGDRGEKLFF; cdr3_nt: TGCGCCAGCAGCCCGGGGGACAGGGGTGAAAAACTGTTTTTT
j_call: TRBJ2-1; clone_size: .; v_call: TRBV29-1; d_call: TRBD1; cdr3_aa: CSAERGTGINEQFF; cdr3_nt: TGCAGCGCCGAAAGAGGGACAGGTATCAATGAGCAGTTCTTC
j_call: TRBJ1-5; clone_size: .; v_call: TRBV18; d_call: .; cdr3_aa: CASSPGHNNQPQHF; cdr3_nt: TGTGCCAGCTCACCTGGACACAATAATCAGCCCCAGCATTTT
j_call: TRBJ2-2; clone_size: few; v_call: TRBV14; d_call: .; cdr3_aa: CASSQEVKTGELFF; cdr3_nt: TGTGCCAGCAGCCAAGAAGTCAAGACCGGGGAGCTGTTTTTT
j_call: TRBJ2-7; clone_size: .; v_call: TRBV5-1; d_call: .; cdr3_aa: CASSLDSGPGYEQYF; cdr3_nt: TGCGCCAGCAGCTTGGATTCGGGACCCGGGTACGAGCAGTACTTC
j_call: TRBJ1-3; clone_size: .; v_call: TRBV19; d_call: TRBD1; cdr3_aa: CASRDRESGNTIYF; cdr3_nt: TGTGCCAGCCGGGACAGGGAGTCGGGAAACACCATATATTTT
j_call: TRBJ2-7; clone_size: .; v_call: TRBV6-1; d_call: TRBD2; cdr3_aa: CASSEGTSVYFTRDEQYF; cdr3_nt: TGTGCCAGCAGTGAAGGGACTAGCGTGTACTTCACCAGGGACGAGCAGTACTTC
j_call: TRBJ1-1; clone_size: few; v_call: TRBV2; d_call: .; cdr3_aa: CASTLDGDEAFF; cdr3_nt: TGTGCCAGCACTCTAGACGGCGATGAAGCTTTCTTT
j_call: TRBJ2-1; clone_size: .; v_call: TRBV19; d_call: .; cdr3_aa: CASSIFSGAEQFF; cdr3_nt: TGTGCCAGTAGTATCTTTTCGGGGGCTGAGCAGTTCTTC
j_call: TRBJ2-7; clone_size: few; v_call: TRBV28; d_call: TRBD1; cdr3_aa: CASSTGTGAYEQYF; cdr3_nt: TGTGCCAGCAGTACCGGGACAGGGGCCTACGAGCAGTACTTC
j_call: TRBJ1-5; clone_size: .; v_call: TRBV19; d_call: TRBD1; cdr3_aa: CASSIGRGFGQPQHF; cdr3_nt: TGTGCCAGTAGTATAGGCAGGGGGTTCGGTCAGCCCCAGCATTTT
j_call: TRBJ2-7; clone_size: .; v_call: TRBV30; d_call: TRBD2; cdr3_aa: CALGLAGGLAYEQYF; cdr3_nt: TGTGCCCTGGGACTAGCGGGAGGGCTTGCCTACGAGCAGTACTTC